The entry that follows covers one TCR beta chain sequence. The antigen remains unidentified. The sample originates from a study of T cell clusters in autoimmune cytopenias. Study at large: TRB sequencing had a median about 52,000 reads and about 2,500 distinct clonotypes per sample. Broader study findings: TRB repertoire shifts in secondary cytopenia and chronic lymphocytic leukemia mostly reflected lymphoma, not autoimmunity.

TRB amplification used approximately 250 ng of peripheral blood genomic DNA. Multiplex touch-down PCR amplified TRB using TRB-A and TRB-B pools in one tube. For each CDR3 protein, TCRdb gives one entry from its re-call of the multiplex PCR reads, without DNA. The specimen's table records fewer than 7,500 distinct CDR3 sequences. The sequenced sample was peripheral blood. This clonotype originated in a human donor with an autoimmune cytopenia or autoimmune hepatitis (not recorded which).

The CDR3 here is CASSLAEPRSYEQYF. The chain carries TRBV5-1 and TRBJ2-7. CDR1 and CDR2 from the germline V gene are SGHRS and YFSETQ. The CDR3 covers 15 residues.